This T cell receptor (beta chain) was found in a study of blood T cell repertoires in COVID-19. Data came from immunoSEQ multiplex PCR; TCRdb stores just in-frame clones and leaves some out. The profile shows roughly 250,000 clones, approximately 83% of them singletons. Recruitment covered 25 or so US areas and drew participants whose ages spanned roughly 18 to 89 years. Cohort assignment relied on participant-reported clinical history. Among Cohort 3 donors, those recovered had two negative PCRs, clearance, or symptom resolution. Germline lookup yields CDR1 SGHRS and CDR2 YFSETQ. The CDR3 is 16 residues long. The junction had 4 bases not matched to a gene; V was cut back by 2 bases and J by 1 base.

The origin of this receptor is a woman aged 25 to 45 who had recovered from COVID-19. The sequencing sample was made of PBMCs or T cells enriched from blood (not recorded which). J is TRBJ2-3 and V is TRBV5-1, with TRBD2 matching 10 bases. CDR3 sequence reads: CASSFIGTSGTDTQYF. CDR3 in DNA: TGCGCCAGCAGCTTTATCGGGACTAGCGGCACAGATACGCAGTATTTT. The entire variable domain, with the rest obtained from reference TRBV5-1 and TRBJ2-3, is as follows: KAGVTQTPRYLIKTRGQQVTLSCSPISGHRSVSWYQQTPGQGLQFLFEYFSETQRNKGNFPGRFSGRQFSNSRSEMNVSTLELGDSALYLCASSFIGTSGTDTQYFGPGTRLTVL.